This is a list of T cell receptor beta chains from one sample in a study of cytomegalovirus exposure and HLA in healthy donors. Assay: immunoSEQ multiplex PCR; the TCRdb copy retains only in-frame clones and omits some. The sample yields a few hundred thousand clones, about 74% seen once. Specimen: PBMCs. These receptors came from a man aged 35 to 55 in good health and CMV-seronegative. The CDR3 runs from the conserved cysteine through the conserved F or W. Size values are once, few and many counts, or a class for expanded clones, and some rows have none.

- | TRBJ1-2 | TRBV6-5 | CASSTGTARLYGYTF
- | TRBJ2-1 | TRBV27 | CASSSPLGQGNDEQFF
- | TRBJ2-7 | TRBV6-5 | CASSYGHSYEQYF
once | TRBJ1-2 | TRBV5-6 | CASSRQGRGGYTF
- | TRBJ2-2 | TRBV5-4 | CASSLKGAKNTGELFF
few | TRBJ1-4 | TRBV6-1 | CASIRTGQNEKLFF
- | TRBJ2-7 | TRBV15 | CATSTTGGSYEQYF
- | TRBJ1-6 | TRBV7-9 | CASSLGGYNSPLHF
- | TRBJ1-2 | TRBV28 | CASSLSGRVRYGYTF
- | TRBJ2-1 | TRBV10-3 | CAIRMTSENEQFF
- | TRBJ2-1 | TRBV27 | CASSYQGPYNEQFF
- | TRBJ2-3 | TRBV7-8 | CASSLGETTTDTQYF
- | TRBJ1-1 | TRBV29-1 | CSVTTGQGNTEAFF
- | TRBJ1-1 | TRBV7-8 | CASSRDSSGTEAFF
- | TRBJ2-1 | TRBV30 | CACLTGSHYNEQFF
- | TRBJ1-1 | TRBV12-5 | CASGLAVNTEAFF
once | TRBJ1-2 | TRBV27 | CASSFRDQGYGYTF
- | TRBJ2-1 | TRBV5-1 | CASSSGERYNEQFF
- | TRBJ1-5 | TRBV7-8 | CASSLGLQGRGPQHF
once | TRBJ2-7 | TRBV5-8 | CASSQSGVSYEQYF
- | TRBJ1-3 | TRBV28 | CASSFSSSGLSGNTIYF
once | TRBJ2-5 | TRBV11-2 | CASTISGGIQETQYF